These 21 T cell receptor beta chains were sequenced from one sample in a study of regulatory T cells in long-lasting Graves disease. The TCR beta library used iRepertoire HTBI primers with Arm-PCR amplification of CDR3. MiXCR, run by TCRdb on the multiplex PCR reads, gives a single entry per CDR3 protein. The sample has around 400,000 distinct CDR3 sequences, roughly 15% seen once. Time point defined: newly diagnosed GD, antithyroid drugs for less than 3 months. The TCR library used RNA extracted from PBMCs. Sequencing was performed on peripheral blood mononuclear cells (PBMCs), taken at new diagnosis, from a patient treated with antithyroid drugs. These receptors were collected from a female donor with Graves disease.

This clonotype was seen repeatedly, ten times or more. The J gene is TRBJ1-1, the V gene TRBV29-1; D is undetermined. Between the trimmed V and J ends, which lost 4 bases and 7 bases, there was a span of 19 bases. This CDR3 has 14 amino acids. Looked up from germline, CDR1 is SQVTM and CDR2 is ANQGSEA. The CDR3 nucleotides read TGCAGCGTTGCCTGGACTGCCGATGTCGATGAAGCTTTCTTT. It is translated as CSVAWTADVDEAFF.

This clonotype appeared a few times. This sequence may be a read error, since a much larger clone differs from it by one base. The V call is TRBV6-1, the J call TRBJ1-3; TRBD1 might be the D (6 bases). V gave up 10 bases and J gave up 0 bases, with 16 bases separating them. CDR3 length: 15 residues. Germline CDR1 is MNHNS and CDR2 is SASEGT. The CDR3 DNA is TGTGCCAACATCGGGGGGCTCGGCTCTGGAAACACCATATATTTT. This sequence encodes CANIGGLGSGNTIYF.

This clonotype showed up just a few times. This may arise from a read error, as a much more abundant clone is one base away. The chain joins TRBV28 to TRBJ2-1, with 9 bases matching TRBD2. CDR1 MDHEN and CDR2 SYDVKM come from the germline V gene. CDR3 length equals 16 residues. The V and J ends lost 6 bases and 5 bases, in that order; junction bases with no gene match: 11. CDR3 region: CASSPRIAGANNEQFF. The CDR3 DNA follows: TGTGCCAGCAGCCCGAGAATAGCGGGAGCCAACAATGAGCAGTTCTTC.

This CDR3 reads CSAVSGSSEQYF. CDR3 DNA sequence: TGCAGTGCTGTCAGCGGGAGTTCCGAGCAGTACTTC. V gene TRBV20-1 combines with J gene TRBJ2-7; the match to TRBD2 covers 8 bases. Germline loops: CDR1 DFQATT, CDR2 SNEGSKA (reference sequence). The CDR3 loop spans 12 amino acids. J gave up 6 bases and V 5 bases, and 6 bases lay outside the gene matches.

This clonotype appeared many times. This rearrangement joins TRBV7-6 to TRBJ1-3, with 9 bases fitting TRBD1. This CDR3 spans 16 amino acids. Germline V gives CDR1 SGHVS, CDR2 FNYEAQ. The V gene end was trimmed by 5 bases and the J gene end by 4 bases; junction bases not matched to a gene: 9. CDR3 nucleotide sequence: TGTGCCAGCAGCCTCGAACAGGGGGCGCGCGGAAACACCATATATTTT. Translation gives CASSLEQGARGNTIYF. The full variable domain, completed using reference TRBV7-6 and TRBJ1-3, is GAGVSQSPRYKVTKRGQDVALRCDPISGHVSLYWYRQALGQGPEFLTYFNYEAQQDKSGLPNDRFSAERPEGSISTLTIQRTEQRDSAMYRCASSLEQGARGNTIYFGEGSWLTVV.

The table lists this clonotype with many counts. The chain has TRBV20-1 and TRBJ1-1, with 11 bases lining up with TRBD1. V was clipped by 3 bases and J by 12 bases; unmatched bases: 6. Germline CDR1 and CDR2: DFQATT and SNEGSKA (reference sequence). There are 12 residues in the CDR3. The CDR3 loop is CSARDRGRVTFF. The DNA of the CDR3 is TGCAGTGCTAGGGACAGGGGGCGCGTAACTTTCTTT.

This clonotype was recorded at least ten times. The germline gene is not matched at one end of the junction; a read error may be the cause. This chain connects TRBV7-2 to TRBJ2-7; the D gene is possibly TRBD2 (6 bases). The CDR3 spans 18 residues. Per germline, CDR1 SGHTA and CDR2 FQGNSA. The CDR3 DNA is TGTGCCGGCAGCTTAAGAGTAGGCGGCCGGGACTTCTCCTACGAGCAGTACTTC. Its protein is CAGSLRVGGRDFSYEQYF.

This clonotype has ten or more counts. The genes are TRBV10-3 and TRBJ1-2, with a weak D call TRBD1 (6 bases). The CDR3 has 14 amino acids. Germline CDR1 and CDR2: ENHRY and SYGVKD. Trimming took off 4 bases at V and 3 bases at J, with 12 bases between the two ends. The CDR3 nucleotides are TGTGCCATCAGTGCAGGGGACCTCGACTATGGCTACACCTTC. This codes for CAISAGDLDYGYTF.

This clonotype appeared many times. The rearrangement uses TRBV12-3 or TRBV12-4 and TRBJ1-2; 7 nucleotides align to TRBD1. V lost 7 bases and J lost 6; bases outside the gene matches: 11. The CDR3 is 14 amino acids. The CDR3 bases are TGTGCCAGCAACCTTAGACAGGGATCTGATGGCTACACCTTC. Translation: CASNLRQGSDGYTF.

The chain employs TRBV19 and TRBJ2-1; 8 bases map to TRBD2. CDR1 and CDR2 from the germline V gene are LNHDA and SQIVND (reference sequence). The CDR3 spans 15 residues. The trim removed 2 bases at V and 5 bases at J, leaving 5 bases unmatched. CDR3 in amino acids: CASSIMGTRDNEQFF. CDR3 sequence (DNA): TGTGCCAGTAGTATAATGGGGACTAGGGACAATGAGCAGTTCTTC.

This clonotype was detected many times. The junction does not match germline at one end; this may be a read error. The rearrangement links TRBV5-1 to TRBJ1-1; D is perhaps TRBD1 (6 bases). The CDR3 covers 15 residues. CDR1 SGHRS and CDR2 YFSETQ come from the germline V gene. For the CDR3, the DNA is TGTGCCAGCAGCTTGAATCCAGGGGTGAACACTGAAGCTTTCTTT. Protein: CASSLNPGVNTEAFF.

The chain has TRBV12-3 or TRBV12-4 and TRBJ1-2; maybe TRBD1 (6 bases). V was trimmed by 6 bases and J by 7 bases, leaving 15 bases between them. The CDR3 sequence is 13 residues long. The chain's CDR3 is CASSKTGYFGYTF. In DNA, the CDR3 is TGTGCCAGCAGCAAAACAGGGTATTTTGGCTACACCTTC.

This chain links TRBV20-1 with TRBJ2-1; 10 bases are shared with TRBD2. Germline V gene data show CDR1 as DFQATT and CDR2 as SNEGSKA (reference sequence). Losses at the gene ends were 6 bases for V and 0 bases for J; bases not matched to a gene: 14. CDR3 length equals 18 residues. In DNA form, the CDR3 reads TGCAGTGCCAAACCCGGGGCTAGCGGGAGAATCTCCTACAATGAGCAGTTCTTC. Amino acids: CSAKPGASGRISYNEQFF.

The V call is TRBV29-1, the J call TRBJ2-3; 8 bases align to TRBD1. V gave up 5 bases and J gave up 0 bases; unmatched junction bases: 13. The CDR3 has 17 amino acids. Germline values: CDR1 SQVTM, CDR2 ANQGSEA. The CDR3 sequence is CSVHIPRDRTSTDTQYF. DNA of the CDR3: TGCAGCGTTCATATCCCCCGGGACAGGACTAGCACAGATACGCAGTATTTT.

This clonotype was counted ten times or more. This chain uses TRBV6-1 with TRBJ2-2, with D perhaps TRBD1 (5 bases). CDR1 MNHNS and CDR2 SASEGT come from the germline V gene. V was clipped by 7 bases and J by 8 bases, with 8 bases between them. The CDR3 length is 11 residues. The CDR3 region is CASKYRGELFF. DNA of the CDR3: TGTGCCAGCAAGTACAGGGGGGAGCTGTTTTTT.

This clonotype was detected many times. The V call is TRBV10-3, the J call TRBJ1-1; TRBD1 matches 9 bases. This CDR3 is built from 14 residues. The V gene end was trimmed by 6 bases and the J gene end by 3 bases; junction bases not matched to a gene: 5. Germline V lookup: CDR1 ENHRY, CDR2 SYGVKD. The DNA for the CDR3 is TGTGCCATCAGAGGTAGACAGGGGGACACTGAAGCTTTCTTT. It is translated as CAIRGRQGDTEAFF.

The chain recombines TRBV15 with TRBJ2-7; D ambiguous. With 1 base removed from V and 3 bases from J, the gap between germline ends came to 10 bases. Germline V gene sequence: CDR1 LNHNV, CDR2 YYDKDF (reference sequence). The CDR3 spans 14 residues. The CDR3 is CATSRAEYDYEQYF. The CDR3 DNA follows: TGTGCCACCAGCAGAGCAGAATACGACTACGAGCAGTACTTC.

This clonotype occurred many times. The chain recombines TRBV20-1 with TRBJ1-5, with D possibly matching TRBD1 (5 bases). Deletions cut 6 bases from V and 2 bases from J, with 20 bases between. The CDR3 totals 16 residues. Germline lookup yields CDR1 DFQATT and CDR2 SNEGSKA (reference sequence). CDR3 residues: CSATIVGHYGNQPQHF. The DNA for the CDR3 is TGCAGTGCGACAATAGTTGGACACTATGGCAATCAGCCCCAGCATTTT.

The V and J genes are TRBV4-1 and TRBJ1-2, with D perhaps matching TRBD1 (5 bases). The V gene lost 0 bases and the J gene lost 4 bases, with 15 bases spanning the gap. Looked up from germline, CDR1 is MGHRA and CDR2 is YSYEKL. The CDR3 spans 16 residues. The CDR3 DNA reads as TGCGCCAGCAGCCAAGATAGGCAGGGTCTCTCCTATGGCTACACCTTC. Residues: CASSQDRQGLSYGYTF.

This clonotype turned up a few times. V gene TRBV18 combines with J gene TRBJ2-7; D may be TRBD1 (6 bases). CDR3 size: 13 residues. V lost 3 bases, J lost 5 bases, and 11 bases lay in between. Germline-derived CDR1 and CDR2 are KGHSH and LQKENI. Written as DNA, the CDR3 is TGTGCCAGCTCACCCCAGGGGATGGACGAGCAGTACTTC. Translated, it gives CASSPQGMDEQYF. Based on the CDR3 plus reference TRBV18 and TRBJ2-7, the full variable domain is NAGVMQNPRHLVRRRGQEARLRCSPMKGHSHVYWYRQLPEEGLKFMVYLQKENIIDESGMPKERFSAEFPKEGPSILRIQQVVRGDSAAYFCASSPQGMDEQYFGPGTRLTVT.

This clonotype showed up just a few times. The J gene is TRBJ2-1, the V gene TRBV30; D gene uncertain. The CDR3 extends over 14 amino acids. V was shortened by 2 bases and J by 4 bases, with 12 bases between the two germline ends. CDR1 and CDR2 (germline): GTSNPN, SVGIG (reference sequence). In DNA form, the CDR3 reads TGTGCCTGGAGTACCGACAACAGATACAATGAGCAGTTCTTC. It yields the protein CAWSTDNRYNEQFF.